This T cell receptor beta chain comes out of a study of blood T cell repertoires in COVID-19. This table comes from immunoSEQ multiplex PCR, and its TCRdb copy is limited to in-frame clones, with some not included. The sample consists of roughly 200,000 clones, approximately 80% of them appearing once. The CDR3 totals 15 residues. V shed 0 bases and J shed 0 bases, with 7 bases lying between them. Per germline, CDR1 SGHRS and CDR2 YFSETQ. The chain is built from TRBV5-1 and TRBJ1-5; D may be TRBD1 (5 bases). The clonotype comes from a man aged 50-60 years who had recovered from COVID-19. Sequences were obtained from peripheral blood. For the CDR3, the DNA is TGCGCCAGCAGCTTGGTAGGGGATAGCAATCAGCCCCAGCATTTT. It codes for CASSLVGDSNQPQHF. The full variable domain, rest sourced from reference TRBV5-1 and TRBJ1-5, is KAGVTQTPRYLIKTRGQQVTLSCSPISGHRSVSWYQQTPGQGLQFLFEYFSETQRNKGNFPGRFSGRQFSNSRSEMNVSTLELGDSALYLCASSLVGDSNQPQHFGDGTRLSIL.